This is a list of T cell receptor beta chains from one sample in a study of a mutant IDH1 vaccine in newly diagnosed glioma. No antigen has been assigned to these receptors. Some clones are missing from TCRdb's copy, which holds only in-frame ones; the method was immunoSEQ multiplex PCR. The sample gives 35,000 to 45,000 clones, roughly 79% of which show up once; 9.5% to 13% is in the top ten. This material consisted of PBMCs, taken from a glioma patient whose treatment included an IDH1 peptide vaccine. The receptor set was obtained from a man between 45 and 60 years old with glioma. Each CDR3 is given with its conserved first and last residue. The D gene is left open where the match is weak. Size tells how often a clone was seen (once, few, many) or the class of an expanded clone, and some rows leave it out.

J: TRBJ1-4; D: TRBD1; size: -; V: TRBV10-3; DNA: TGTGCCATCAGTGAGTTAGGCAGGGGGAATGAAAAACTGTTTTTT; CDR3: CAISELGRGNEKLFF
J: TRBJ1-1; D: TRBD1; size: -; V: TRBV18; DNA: TGTGCCAGCTCACCGCGGACAGGCGGCGAAGCTTTCTTT; CDR3: CASSPRTGGEAFF
J: TRBJ2-2; D: -; size: -; V: TRBV18; DNA: TGTGCCAGCTCACCAAGAACTGGGAGTACCGGGGAGCTGTTTTTT; CDR3: CASSPRTGSTGELFF
J: TRBJ1-5; D: TRBD1; size: -; V: TRBV15; DNA: TGTGCCACCAGCATCAACAGGGGGTTTAATCAGCCCCAGCATTTT; CDR3: CATSINRGFNQPQHF
J: TRBJ2-1; D: TRBD1; size: -; V: TRBV19; DNA: TGTGCCACCGGACAGGGATACTACAATGAGCAGTTCTTC; CDR3: CATGQGYYNEQFF
J: TRBJ2-7; D: -; size: -; V: TRBV30; DNA: TGTGCCTGGAGTGTACAGAACTACGAGCAGTACTTC; CDR3: CAWSVQNYEQYF
J: TRBJ2-2; D: -; size: -; V: TRBV7-9; DNA: TGTGCCAGCAGCATTTTGACGGAGGAGCTGTTTTTT; CDR3: CASSILTEELFF
J: TRBJ2-1; D: -; size: -; V: TRBV30; DNA: TGTGCCTGGAGTTTCGTTAATGAGCAGTTCTTC; CDR3: CAWSFVNEQFF
J: TRBJ2-7; D: TRBD1; size: -; V: TRBV7-6; DNA: TGTGCCAGCAGCTTAGCGCTCGGGACAGGGGTCCCCTACGAGCAGTACTTC; CDR3: CASSLALGTGVPYEQYF
J: TRBJ1-1; D: -; size: -; V: TRBV11-3; DNA: TGTGCCAGCAGCTTAGATAAGTCAGGTGAAGCTTTCTTT; CDR3: CASSLDKSGEAFF
J: TRBJ2-2; D: TRBD1; size: -; V: TRBV19; DNA: TGTGCCAGTAACGATCCAGGGGGCACCGGGGAGCTGTTTTTT; CDR3: CASNDPGGTGELFF
J: TRBJ2-3; D: -; size: -; V: TRBV13; DNA: TGTGCCAGCAGCCCTACTTCCAGGCGTGAGGAAGATACGCAGTATTTT; CDR3: CASSPTSRREEDTQYF
J: TRBJ1-4; D: -; size: -; V: TRBV4-3; DNA: TGCGCCAGCAGCCAAGTTCACAGGGAAGATTTTAATGAAAAACTGTTTTTT; CDR3: CASSQVHREDFNEKLFF
J: TRBJ1-2; D: TRBD1; size: -; V: TRBV2; DNA: TGTGCCAGCAGTGAGGTGGCAGGGGGCTTTTATGGCTACACCTTC; CDR3: CASSEVAGGFYGYTF
J: TRBJ2-7; D: TRBD1; size: once; V: TRBV7-9; DNA: TGTGCCAGCAGCCAAACCCCCCAGGGACAGCCTCCGGGGCAGTACTTC; CDR3: CASSQTPQGQPPGQYF
J: TRBJ2-7; D: -; size: -; V: TRBV5-8; DNA: TGTGCCAACAGTTTGGGTCGCCGCTCCTACGAGCAGTACTTC; CDR3: CANSLGRRSYEQYF
J: TRBJ2-1; D: TRBD2; size: -; V: TRBV7-6; DNA: TGTGCCAGCAGCCCGGGGACTAGCGGGAGCTATGAGCAGTTCTTC; CDR3: CASSPGTSGSYEQFF
J: TRBJ2-5; D: -; size: -; V: TRBV10-3; DNA: TGTGCCATCAGTGAGTCAGATATGATTATACCGGAGACCCAGTACTTC; CDR3: CAISESDMIIPETQYF
J: TRBJ1-4; D: -; size: -; V: TRBV21-1; DNA: TGTGCCAGCAGCAAAATGGGGGGGCGCGGTAATGAAAAACTGTTTTTT; CDR3: CASSKMGGRGNEKLFF
J: TRBJ2-7; D: TRBD2; size: -; V: TRBV6-6; DNA: TGTGCCAGCTCCGGGACTAGCGGGAGGGCCGACTACTTC; CDR3: CASSGTSGRADYF
J: TRBJ2-1; D: -; size: -; V: TRBV4-3; DNA: TGCGCCAGCAGCCAAGCCCTAATCGAGGGGAGATCCTACAATGAGCAGTTCTTC; CDR3: CASSQALIEGRSYNEQFF
J: TRBJ1-1; D: TRBD1; size: -; V: TRBV29-1; DNA: TGCAGCGGAGGGCGGACAGGGTACACTGAAGCTTTCTTT; CDR3: CSGGRTGYTEAFF